The source of this T cell receptor (beta chain) is a study of patients and donors after allogeneic stem cell transplantation. TCRdb redid the calling of the RT-PCR reads with MiXCR, one entry per CDR3 protein. The sample carries about 200,000 distinct CDR3 sequences, around two fifths recorded once. The material sequenced was blood, either unsorted or a sorted T cell fraction (not recorded which). This sequence was found in a human donor who was either an allogeneic HSCT recipient or a stem cell or donor lymphocyte infusion donor (not recorded which). It is not recorded whose cells these are; they may come from a transplant donor.

The CDR3 DNA reads as TGCAGCGTTCTATTGGCGTCAACCCAGGGGAGCAATCAGCCCCAGCATTTT. Translating gives CSVLLASTQGSNQPQHF. This rearrangement joins TRBV29-1 to TRBJ1-5, with D possibly matching TRBD1 (6 bases). Trimming shortened V by 5 bases and J by 1 base, and 21 bases separated the two germline ends. The CDR3 is 17 amino acids. Germline V gene sequence: CDR1 SQVTM, CDR2 ANQGSEA.